The 20 T cell receptor beta chains in this list originate from one sample, sequenced in a study of T cell responses to AZD1222 COVID-19 vaccine. Sequencing used immunoSEQ multiplex PCR; TCRdb keeps in-frame clones, though not all of them. The table lists roughly 200,000 clones, approximately 95% of them singletons. Sequencing used peripheral blood, obtained 28 days after the second dose of the MenACWY control vaccine. Receptors were obtained from an adult who received the MenACWY meningococcal vaccine as a control.

The chain couples TRBV5-1 to TRBJ1-4; 10 bases are shared with TRBD1. V shed 0 bases, J shed 8 bases, and the junction held 4 bases outside the gene matches. Looked up from germline, CDR1 is SGHRS and CDR2 is YFSETQ. The CDR3 runs to 15 residues. In DNA form, the CDR3 reads TGCGCCAGCAGCTTGGGTGACAGGGGGCACGAAAAACTGTTTTTT. The encoded protein is CASSLGDRGHEKLFF.

The chain recombines TRBV3-1 (or the pseudogene TRBV3-2) with TRBJ1-5, with D maybe TRBD1 (6 bases). CDR1 is LGHDT, CDR2 YNNKEL, per germline (reference sequence). The CDR3 is 14 residues long. V dropped 4 bases and J dropped 0 bases, with 7 bases sitting between them. CDR3 amino acids: CASSPGASNQPQHF. CDR3 nucleotide sequence: TGTGCCAGCAGCCCGGGGGCTAGCAATCAGCCCCAGCATTTT.

The count of this clone is one. One junction end disagrees with the germline gene, perhaps due to a read error. The chain couples TRBV20-1 to TRBJ2-7; weak D call: TRBD2 (5 bases). The V gene's germline CDR1 is DFQATT and CDR2 SNEGSKA (reference sequence). This CDR3 is 11 amino acids long. CDR3 region: CSARAGYAQYF. CDR3 DNA: TGCAGTGCTCGGGCGGGTTACGCGCAGTACTTC.

The chain carries TRBV6-1 and TRBJ2-5, with unresolved D. The CDR3 is 14 residues long. CDR1 is MNHNS, CDR2 SASEGT, per germline. The V and J ends lost 3 bases and 4 bases respectively, with 12 bases between them. This chain's CDR3 is CASSDSWVVETQYF. DNA for the CDR3: TGTGCCAGCAGTGATAGTTGGGTCGTAGAGACCCAGTACTTC.

This sequence joins TRBV4-2 and TRBJ1-5; D call uncertain. CDR1 is LGHNA, CDR2 YNFKEQ, per germline. CDR3 size: 13 residues. Between the trimmed V and J ends, which lost 6 bases and 4 bases, there was a span of 10 bases. DNA for the CDR3: TGTGCCAGCAGTACAACACGAAATCAGCCCCAGCATTTT. Translating gives CASSTTRNQPQHF.

The V and J genes are TRBV5-6 and TRBJ1-1, with D maybe TRBD1 (5 bases). Deletions cut 2 bases from V and 0 bases from J, with 11 bases between. The CDR3 extends over 15 amino acids. CDR1 is SGHDT, CDR2 YYEEEE, per germline. CDR3 in amino acids: CASSFFGTVNTEAFF. CDR3 in DNA: TGTGCCAGCAGCTTCTTCGGGACGGTGAACACTGAAGCTTTCTTT. The full variable domain, in which reference TRBV5-6 and TRBJ1-1 provide the parts outside the CDR3, is DAGVTQSPTHLIKTRGQQVTLRCSPKSGHDTVSWYQQALGQGPQFIFQYYEEEERQRGNFPDRFSGHQFPNYSSELNVNALLLGDSALYLCASSFFGTVNTEAFFGQGTRLTVV.

In this sample, this clone turned up a few times. This chain joins TRBV7-8 and TRBJ1-3; D is ambiguous. The CDR3 is 15 residues long. The germline gives CDR1 SGHVS, CDR2 FQNEAQ. Trimming left V 0 bases short and J 4 bases short, with 10 bases between. CDR3 in amino acids: CASSLAPLSGNTIYF. CDR3 DNA sequence: TGTGCCAGCAGCTTAGCGCCGCTCTCCGGAAACACCATATATTTT.

This chain links TRBV11-2 with TRBJ1-2; no definite D call. Germline V gene lookup returns CDR1 SGHAT and CDR2 FQNNGV. The V gene lost 1 base and the J gene lost 8 bases, with 11 bases spanning the gap. This CDR3 spans 13 amino acids. Here the CDR3 reads CASSLVDGLGYTF. The CDR3 DNA follows: TGTGCCAGCAGCTTAGTAGACGGTCTAGGCTACACCTTC. The variable domain in full, with the rest retrieved from reference TRBV11-2 and TRBJ1-2, is EAGVAQSPRYKIIEKRQSVAFWCNPISGHATLYWYQQILGQGPKLLIQFQNNGVVDDSQLPKDRFSAERLKGVDSTLKIQPAKLEDSAVYLCASSLVDGLGYTFGSGTRLTVV.

The sample holds one count of this clone. The chain links TRBV6-2 or TRBV6-3 to TRBJ1-2; 9 nucleotides line up with TRBD1. With V trimmed by 2 bases and J by 4 bases, 11 bases remained unmatched. This CDR3 spans 17 amino acids. CDR1 and CDR2 from the germline V gene are MNHEY and SVGEGT. The CDR3: CASSYPGTGSSLYGYTF. As DNA, the CDR3 is TGTGCCAGCAGTTACCCCGGGACAGGGAGCTCTCTCTATGGCTACACCTTC.

The V gene is TRBV5-1, the J gene TRBJ2-1; 7 positions match TRBD2. The CDR3 sequence is 15 residues long. Germline CDR1 is SGHRS and CDR2 is YFSETQ. V gave up 4 bases and J gave up 4 bases; unmatched junction bases: 8. Written as DNA, the CDR3 is TGCGCCAGCAGCCCGACCGGGACTACTTACAATGAGCAGTTCTTC. Encoded protein: CASSPTGTTYNEQFF.

The chain recombines TRBV7-6 with TRBJ1-5, with D unclear. Germline assignment: CDR1 SGHVS and CDR2 FNYEAQ. Trimming pared 2 bases from V and 2 bases from J, leaving 4 bases between. This CDR3 contains 13 residues. CDR3 DNA: TGTGCCAGCAGCTTATCGCGCAATCAGCCCCAGCATTTT. Its translation: CASSLSRNQPQHF.

The CDR3 region has the DNA TGTGCCAGCAGCTTCCTTGCTGAATCCTACGAGCAGTACTTC. Amino acids: CASSFLAESYEQYF. The chain uses TRBV11-2 and TRBJ2-7, with D unclear. Germline V CDR1 and CDR2: SGHAT, FQNNGV. The CDR3 totals 14 residues. Trimming shortened V by 3 bases and J by 1 base, and 10 bases separated the two germline ends.

This rearrangement joins TRBV11-2 to TRBJ2-5; a weak D match, TRBD1 (6 bases). The CDR3 totals 13 residues. CDR1 is SGHAT and CDR2 is FQNNGV in the germline V gene. V gave up 3 bases and J gave up 3 bases, with 8 bases separating them. For the CDR3, the DNA is TGTGCCAGCAGCTTTGGACAGAAAGAGACCCAGTACTTC. Encoded protein: CASSFGQKETQYF.

The V gene is TRBV28, the J gene TRBJ1-3, with 8 bases that match TRBD1. Trimming cost V 9 bases and J 0 bases; bases outside gene matches: 1. The germline gives CDR1 MDHEN, CDR2 SYDVKM. The CDR3 sequence is 13 residues long. The CDR3 region has the DNA TGTGCCAGTGACAGGGGCTCTGGAAACACCATATATTTT. This translates into CASDRGSGNTIYF.

The chain uses TRBV7-2 and TRBJ2-2; D unclear. Trimming took off 2 bases at V and 3 bases at J, with 7 bases between the two ends. The CDR3 has 14 residues. CDR1 SGHTA and CDR2 FQGNSA come from the germline V gene. In nucleotides, the CDR3 is TGTGCCAGCAGCTTAACCCGGGACACCGGGGAGCTGTTTTTT. This translates into CASSLTRDTGELFF.

As to this clone: Other DNA sequences in the same sample also yield this CDR3. The V call is TRBV30, the J call TRBJ1-2, with 8 bases aligning to TRBD1. The CDR3 totals 13 residues. V dropped 3 bases and J dropped 4; count of bases not matched to a gene: 4. From germline, CDR1 is GTSNPN and CDR2 SVGIG (reference sequence). The CDR3 DNA reads as TGTGCCTGGAGCCGGGACAGGCCCTATGGCTACACCTTC. Translation gives CAWSRDRPYGYTF. The full variable domain, with the rest looked up from reference TRBV30 and TRBJ1-2, is SQTIHQWPATLVQPVGSPLSLECTVEGTSNPNLYWYRQAAGRGLQLLFYSVGIGQISSEVPQNLSASRPQDRQFILSSKKLLLSDSGFYLCAWSRDRPYGYTFGSGTRLTVV.

This chain connects TRBV5-1 to TRBJ2-7; 9 nucleotides align to TRBD1. The CDR3 is 14 amino acids. In germline, CDR1 is SGHRS, CDR2 YFSETQ. V lost 0 bases to trimming and J lost 6 bases; unmatched junction nucleotides: 4. The CDR3 bases are TGCGCCAGCAGCTTGGCAGGACAGGGGTCCGAGCAGTACTTC. It is translated as CASSLAGQGSEQYF.

The rearrangement joins TRBV14 to TRBJ2-7; D is unresolved. Trimming removed 8 bases from V and 3 bases from J, with 17 bases in between. CDR1 and CDR2 (germline): SGHDN, FVKESK. This CDR3 contains 14 residues. The CDR3 DNA reads TGTGCCAGCGGCGCCGGCAGACCTCTCTACGAGCAGTACTTC. It translates to CASGAGRPLYEQYF.

This clone was picked up a small number of times. The V call is TRBV2, the J call TRBJ2-3, with D perhaps TRBD1 (6 bases). Germline CDR1 and CDR2: SNHLY and FYNNEI. This CDR3 has 20 amino acids. V was cut by 0 bases and J by 2 bases, with 24 bases left in between. The CDR3 DNA reads as TGTGCCAGCAGTGAAGCGCTCAGGGCAGGGGTTCTCATCAACACAGATACGCAGTATTTT. It specifies CASSEALRAGVLINTDTQYF.

V and J are TRBV3-1 (or the pseudogene TRBV3-2) and TRBJ2-6; 9 bases are a match to TRBD1. Germline CDR1 LGHDT, CDR2 YNNKEL (reference sequence). The length of the CDR3 is 21 residues. The J segment lost 2 bases and the V segment lost 2 bases, leaving 16 bases of the junction unmatched. The CDR3 DNA is TGTGCCAGCAGCCAAATACCGGGACAGGGCGCGCCCTCTCCTGGGGCCAACGTCCTGACTTTC. This translates into CASSQIPGQGAPSPGANVLTF.